This TCR beta chain is from a study of cytomegalovirus exposure and HLA in healthy donors. Study results and limitations: What a later analysis reportedly showed was that an Asian-associated ancestry cluster had fewer N-insertions than the 666-donor mean.

As for this clone: Its antigen is as yet unknown.

Both 60 Vbeta primers and 13 Jbeta primers went into the PCR. Data came from immunoSEQ multiplex PCR; TCRdb stores just in-frame clones and leaves some out. The repertoire holds some 110,000 clones, with roughly 69% as singletons. The CDR3 spans 18 residues. CDR1 LGHNA and CDR2 YSLEER come from the germline V gene. V was shortened by 0 bases and J by 0 bases, with 16 bases between the two germline ends. V is TRBV4-3 and J is TRBJ2-3, with D uncertain. The sequenced sample consisted of PBMCs. The receptor was isolated from a woman aged 40 to 50 in good health and CMV-seropositive. The CDR3, as DNA: TGCGCCAGCAGCCAAGATTTAGCCTTGCCCATGAGCACAGATACGCAGTATTTT. Its translation: CASSQDLALPMSTDTQYF.